The present entry profiles one T cell receptor beta chain with its context. The data stem from a study of naive and memory T cell subsets. Germline lookup yields CDR1 SGHTA and CDR2 FQGTGA. The length of the CDR3 is 16 residues. The V segment lost 5 bases and the J segment 8 bases; nucleotides outside the gene matches: 13. An equimolar mix of two oligonucleotides served as the beta constant-region primer for TRBC1 and TRBC2. Using its own MiXCR run on the UMI-ligation and nested PCR reads, TCRdb lists one record per CDR3 protein. The sample gives under 100,000 distinct CDR3 sequences, 7% to 8% of which show up once; more than 1.5% is in the top ten.

The sample consisted of central memory CD4+ T cells from blood. This TCR was recovered from a human donor in good health. The chain has TRBV7-3 and TRBJ2-1, with TRBD1 matching over 9 bases. The CDR3 here is CASSPSLGQGSYEQFF. CDR3 nucleotides: TGTGCCAGCAGCCCCAGCCTCGGACAGGGGTCTTATGAGCAGTTCTTC.